Listed here are 28 T cell receptor beta chains from one sample, sequenced in a study of T cells after yellow fever vaccination. Each CDR3 protein is one row after TCRdb ran MiXCR on the 5' RACE reads. The table shows more than 300,000 distinct CDR3 sequences, with around 4.5% occurring only once. The material was PBMCs, obtained 15 days after the yellow fever booster vaccination. Source of these receptors: a man aged 18 to 30 who received the YFV17D yellow fever vaccine.

This clonotype was found many times. The V gene is TRBV6-2 or TRBV6-3, the J gene TRBJ2-1, with D unclear. V was trimmed by 8 bases and J by 8 bases, leaving 10 bases between them. Looked up from germline, CDR1 is MNHEY and CDR2 is SVGEGT. The CDR3 totals 11 residues. The CDR3 sequence is CASGVYHEQFF. As DNA, the CDR3 is TGTGCCAGCGGGGTGTACCATGAGCAGTTCTTC.

This clonotype was counted at least ten times. The J gene is TRBJ1-6, the V gene TRBV15, with no clear D. The ends were cut back, 0 bases at V and 7 bases at J, with 1 base in the middle. CDR1 and CDR2 from the germline V gene are LNHNV and YYDKDF (reference sequence). This CDR3 region has 12 residues. The CDR3 spells CATSRENSPLHF. The CDR3 DNA reads TGTGCCACCAGCAGAGAAAATTCACCCCTCCACTTT.

Many counts were recorded for this clonotype. The rearrangement links TRBV28 to TRBJ1-4; 8 bases agree with TRBD1. Germline V CDR1 and CDR2: MDHEN, SYDVKM. V gave up 5 bases and J gave up 7 bases; unmatched junction bases: 6. The CDR3 is 14 residues long. CDR3 sequence: CASSSPGTGEKLFF. The CDR3 coding sequence is TGTGCCAGCAGTAGTCCCGGGACAGGTGAAAAACTGTTTTTT.

V gene TRBV4-3 combines with J gene TRBJ1-2; no definite D call. Germline CDR1 is LGHNA and CDR2 is YSLEER. The CDR3 length is 12 residues. V was trimmed by 1 base and J by 7 bases, leaving 7 bases between them. DNA of the CDR3: TGCGCCAGCAGCCAAGGGGGTCCTGGCTACACCTTC. Protein: CASSQGGPGYTF.

This clonotype occurred many times. The V and J genes are TRBV12-3 or TRBV12-4 and TRBJ2-3; no clear D gene. V was shortened by 5 bases and J by 1 base, with 19 bases between the two germline ends. CDR3 length: 17 residues. The chain's CDR3 is CASSPPPPRPGTDTQYF. The CDR3 region has the DNA TGTGCCAGCAGTCCCCCGCCCCCTCGCCCGGGCACAGATACGCAGTATTTT.

This clonotype was found a few times. The rearrangement links TRBV5-1 to TRBJ2-3, with 8 bases that match TRBD2. The CDR3 extends over 13 amino acids. J was trimmed by 3 bases and V by 9 bases; bases with no gene match: 6. Looked up from germline, CDR1 is SGHRS and CDR2 is YFSETQ. CDR3 coding DNA: TGCGCCACCCACCGGGGGGGAACAGATACGCAGTATTTT. Encoded protein: CATHRGGTDTQYF.

This clonotype turned up a few times. The gene calls are TRBV11-1 and TRBJ2-3; D call uncertain. Germline loops: CDR1 SGHAT, CDR2 FQDESV (reference sequence). V shed 6 bases and J shed 2 bases, with 9 bases lying between them. The CDR3 is 13 amino acids. In nucleotides, the CDR3 is TGTGCCAGCAGACGGACGATCACAGATACGCAGTATTTT. Its protein is CASRRTITDTQYF.

This clonotype has a handful of counts. The V gene is TRBV9, the J gene TRBJ1-1; D possibly corresponds to TRBD1 (5 bases). Deletions cut 3 bases from V and 0 bases from J, with 12 bases between. Germline CDR1 SGDLS, CDR2 YYNGEE. This CDR3 contains 15 residues. The CDR3 coding sequence is TGTGCCAGCAGCGGAACCGGGACGATGAACACTGAAGCTTTCTTT. This translates into CASSGTGTMNTEAFF.

This clonotype appeared many times. The chain recombines TRBV29-1 with TRBJ1-3; D is uncertain. Deletions cut 7 bases from V and 0 bases from J, with 16 bases between. CDR1 and CDR2 (germline): SQVTM, ANQGSEA. This CDR3 spans 15 amino acids. The CDR3 DNA reads as TGCAGCGCGTTATCGATTGTTAGCTCTGGAAACACCATATATTTT. Its protein product is CSALSIVSSGNTIYF. Full variable domain (missing parts from reference TRBV29-1 and TRBJ1-3): SAVISQKPSRDICQRGTSLTIQCQVDSQVTMMFWYRQQPGQSLTLIATANQGSEATYESGFVIDKFPISRPNLTFSTLTVSNMSPEDSSIYLCSALSIVSSGNTIYFGEGSWLTVV.

This clonotype was picked up a small number of times. The CDR3 loop is CASSKTGTSAETQYF. As DNA, the CDR3 is TGTGCCAGCAGCAAAACCGGGACTAGCGCAGAGACCCAGTACTTC. The chain is built from TRBV7-3 and TRBJ2-5; 10 bases are shared with TRBD2. CDR3 length: 15 amino acids. Germline values: CDR1 SGHTA, CDR2 FQGTGA. The junction had 7 bases not matched to a gene; V was cut back by 5 bases and J by 4 bases. Looking up the rest from reference TRBV7-3 and TRBJ2-5 gives the full variable domain: GAGVSQTPSNKVTEKGKYVELRCDPISGHTALYWYRQSLGQGPEFLIYFQGTGAADDSGLPNDRFFAVRPEGSVSTLKIQRTERGDSAVYLCASSKTGTSAETQYFGPGTRLLVL.

This clonotype was counted many times. This rearrangement joins TRBV27 to TRBJ1-1, with 9 bases identical to TRBD1. CDR1 and CDR2 (germline): MNHEY, SMNVEV (reference sequence). CDR3 length: 13 residues. After removal of 6 bases from V and 4 bases from J, the junction contained 3 bases not matched to a gene. CDR3 sequence (DNA): TGTGCCAGCAGGCGGGACAGGGCCACTGAAGCTTTCTTT. Protein product: CASRRDRATEAFF.

This clonotype was counted ten times or more. An end of the junction does not agree with germline; a read error may underlie this. This chain uses TRBV11-2 with TRBJ2-3, with 8 bases lining up with TRBD2. There are 15 residues in the CDR3. Per the germline V gene, CDR1 is SGHAT and CDR2 is FQNNGV. For the CDR3, the DNA is TGTGCCAGCAGCCCCCAGCTAGCGGGCACAAATACGCAGTATTTT. Translation gives CASSPQLAGTNTQYF.

This clonotype appeared many times. The V and J genes are TRBV27 and TRBJ1-1; 10 bases fit TRBD1. The CDR3 contains 12 residues. The junction had 6 bases not matched to a gene; V was cut back by 3 bases and J by 14 bases. Germline V lookup: CDR1 MNHEY, CDR2 SMNVEV (reference sequence). The CDR3 reads CASSLRDRGLFF. The CDR3 DNA follows: TGTGCCAGCAGTTTGCGCGACAGGGGGCTGTTCTTT.

This clonotype came up a few times. The chain links TRBV7-2 to TRBJ1-5; D not certain. Germline-derived CDR1 and CDR2 are SGHTA and FQGNSA. Trimming removed 5 bases from V and 4 bases from J, with 12 bases in between. The CDR3 consists of 14 residues. The CDR3 loop reads CASSPNLGNQPQHF. CDR3 coding DNA: TGTGCCAGCAGCCCAAACTTAGGGAATCAGCCCCAGCATTTT.

This chain joins TRBV20-1 and TRBJ2-5, with 7 bases matching TRBD2. This CDR3 has 14 residues. Germline lookup yields CDR1 DFQATT and CDR2 SNEGSKA (reference sequence). The junction had 6 bases not matched to a gene; V was cut back by 1 base and J by 4 bases. The CDR3 DNA follows: TGCAGTGCTAGAGTGAGGACTAGTGGAGAGACCCAGTACTTC. Its translation is CSARVRTSGETQYF.

This clonotype was detected ten times or more. V and J are TRBV6-5 and TRBJ1-5, with TRBD1 matching over 7 bases. V was clipped by 5 bases and J by 8 bases; unmatched bases: 12. Germline V gene lookup returns CDR1 MNHEY and CDR2 SVGAGI. The CDR3 totals 15 residues. The CDR3 reads CASSTRQGGNEPQHF. The CDR3 DNA reads TGTGCCAGCAGTACAAGACAGGGAGGTAACGAGCCCCAGCATTTT.

This clonotype was observed many times. The CDR3 bases are TGTGCCAGCAGCTTTCAGGGGATCAGCGGGGAGCTGTTTTTT. This sequence encodes CASSFQGISGELFF. This chain uses TRBV7-2 with TRBJ2-2; a possible D gene is TRBD1 (6 bases). The CDR3 spans 14 residues. The V and J ends lost 3 bases and 7 bases respectively, with 12 bases between them. Germline CDR1 and CDR2: SGHTA and FQGNSA.

This clonotype was seen many times. This chain links TRBV7-2 with TRBJ2-1; possibly TRBD2 for D (7 bases). The CDR3 is 16 amino acids. Between the trimmed V and J ends, which lost 2 bases and 9 bases, there was a span of 20 bases. Germline V gene lookup returns CDR1 SGHTA and CDR2 FQGNSA. The chain's CDR3 is CASSLSAGGAEVEQFF. The DNA for the CDR3 is TGTGCCAGCAGCTTATCCGCTGGGGGGGCAGAGGTTGAGCAGTTCTTC.

The sample holds many counts of this clonotype. J is TRBJ2-1 and V is TRBV11-2; the D is unclear. In germline, CDR1 is SGHAT, CDR2 FQNNGV. V was shortened by 7 bases and J by 0 bases, with 13 bases between the two germline ends. This CDR3 contains 15 residues. The CDR3 coding sequence is TGTGCCAGCACCTCTGCCTTTACCTCCTACAATGAGCAGTTCTTC. This encodes CASTSAFTSYNEQFF.

The table lists this clonotype with a few counts. This rearrangement joins TRBV24-1 to TRBJ1-5; no firm D call. With 7 bases removed from V and 10 bases from J, the gap between germline ends came to 16 bases. This CDR3 region has 13 residues. The germline CDR1 and CDR2 sequences are KGHDR and SFDVKD. CDR3 amino acids: CATRGKGKCPQHF. The CDR3 DNA reads as TGTGCCACCAGGGGGAAGGGCAAGTGTCCCCAGCATTTT.

A remark on this clonotype: Given a much more abundant clone one base away, this may be a read error. The V and J genes are TRBV9 and TRBJ2-2; possible D gene TRBD2, 6 bases. CDR3 size: 16 residues. Looked up from germline, CDR1 is SGDLS and CDR2 is YYNGEE. The chain's CDR3 is CASSPWSGPDTGGLFF. The CDR3, as DNA: TGTGCCAGCAGCCCCTGGTCGGGCCCGGACACCGGGGGGCTGTTTTTT. Based on the CDR3 plus reference TRBV9 and TRBJ2-2, the full variable domain is DSGVTQTPKHLITATGQRVTLRCSPRSGDLSVYWYQQSLDQGLQFLIQYYNGEERAKGNILERFSAQQFPDLHSELNLSSLELGDSALYFCASSPWSGPDTGGLFFGEGSRLTVL.

In its sample, this clonotype was seen many times. The rearrangement links TRBV5-1 to TRBJ2-2; unclear D gene. Looked up from germline, CDR1 is SGHRS and CDR2 is YFSETQ. The CDR3 has 14 amino acids. Trimming took off 5 bases at V and 4 bases at J, with 12 bases between the two ends. The CDR3 sequence: CASSRPVITGELFF. The CDR3 coding sequence is TGCGCCAGCAGTCGCCCGGTCATCACCGGGGAGCTGTTTTTT.

This clonotype was found many times. CDR3 region: CASSVGAAGLAGANEQFF. CDR3 nucleotide sequence: TGTGCCAGCAGCGTAGGCGCCGCGGGACTAGCGGGGGCTAATGAGCAGTTCTTC. V gene TRBV9 combines with J gene TRBJ2-1; 14 bases match TRBD2. The CDR3 length is 18 residues. V trimming: 0 bases; J trimming: 7 bases; junction bases outside the gene matches: 9. From germline, CDR1 is SGDLS and CDR2 YYNGEE.

In its sample, this clonotype was seen many times. The genes are TRBV7-9 and TRBJ1-3; D is possibly TRBD1 (5 bases). This CDR3 comprises 12 residues. V lost 4 bases and J 8 bases, leaving 9 bases between the germline ends. Germline V CDR1 and CDR2: SEHNR, FQNEAQ (reference sequence). CDR3 loop: CASSSTTDTIYF. CDR3 nucleotide sequence: TGTGCCAGCAGCTCTACGACAGACACCATATATTTT.

This clonotype was seen repeatedly, ten times or more. The chain joins TRBV28 to TRBJ2-1; D might be TRBD1 (5 bases). The CDR3 covers 11 residues. V lost 6 bases to trimming and J lost 12 bases, with 12 bases between them. Germline-derived CDR1 and CDR2 are MDHEN and SYDVKM. CDR3 DNA: TGTGCCAGCAGAAAGGGGTGGGGGCAGTTCTTC. This codes for CASRKGWGQFF.

This clonotype has at least ten counts. The chain combines TRBV7-2 with TRBJ2-3; the match to TRBD2 covers 10 bases. CDR3 length: 12 residues. Trimming took 6 bases from V and 11 from J; bases not matched to a gene: 5. Germline CDR1 SGHTA, CDR2 FQGNSA. The CDR3 DNA follows: TGTGCCAGCAGGCCCCCTAGCGGGGGGCAGTATTTT. This encodes CASRPPSGGQYF.

This clonotype was picked up a small number of times. This rearrangement joins TRBV5-5 to TRBJ2-3; 9 positions match TRBD2. V lost 0 bases, J lost 3 bases, and 8 bases stayed unmatched. The CDR3 spans 17 residues. CDR1 and CDR2 (germline): SGHKS, YYEKEE (reference sequence). This chain's CDR3 is CASSLETAGGLTDTQYF. In nucleotides, the CDR3 is TGTGCCAGCAGCTTGGAGACAGCGGGGGGACTGACAGATACGCAGTATTTT.

This clonotype has only a few counts. This rearrangement joins TRBV12-3 or TRBV12-4 to TRBJ2-1; tentative D call: TRBD2 (6 bases). This CDR3 has 15 residues. Trimming stripped 3 bases from V and 0 bases from J, with 9 bases between. The CDR3 DNA sequence: TGTGCCAGCAGTTTTGGAGGGTTCTCCTACAATGAGCAGTTCTTC. Residues: CASSFGGFSYNEQFF.